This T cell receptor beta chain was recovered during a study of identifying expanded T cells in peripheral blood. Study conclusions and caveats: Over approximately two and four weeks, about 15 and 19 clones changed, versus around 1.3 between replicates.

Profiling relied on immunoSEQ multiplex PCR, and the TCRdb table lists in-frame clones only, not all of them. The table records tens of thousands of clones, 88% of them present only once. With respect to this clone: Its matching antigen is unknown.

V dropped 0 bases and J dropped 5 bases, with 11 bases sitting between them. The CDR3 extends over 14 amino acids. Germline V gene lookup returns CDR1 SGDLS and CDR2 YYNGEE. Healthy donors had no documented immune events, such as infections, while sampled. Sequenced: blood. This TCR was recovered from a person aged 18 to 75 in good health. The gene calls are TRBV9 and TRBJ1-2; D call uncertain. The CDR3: CASSVDEGAYGYTF. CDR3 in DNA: TGTGCCAGCAGCGTAGATGAGGGCGCTTATGGCTACACCTTC.